The clone carrying this TCR beta chain has just one count. The target antigen is unknown. RNA was extracted with the RNeasy kit, and a quantity of about 0.45 to 1 ug was reverse transcribed using random hexamers. The amplification used immunoSEQ multiplex PCR on TCR beta CDR3; it spanned 54 Vbeta and 13 Jbeta. Via MiXCR, TCRdb re-called the immunoSEQ multiplex PCR reads, giving one row per CDR3 protein. The sample records 75,000 to 95,000 distinct CDR3 sequences, more than 85% being singletons. Germline V gene sequence: CDR1 SGDLS, CDR2 YYNGEE. The CDR3 sequence is 13 residues long. With 0 bases removed from V and 3 bases from J, the gap between germline ends came to 5 bases. This sample was included in a study of CD8 T cells in Susac syndrome. Study-wide context: Within the group of sequenced Susac syndrome patients, about six had active disease and 8 or 9 were in remission. Study outcomes and limitations: Only a relatively small number of individuals were included in the TCR sequencing and HLA analysis. In total CD8+ repertoires, roughly 17 Susac-specific public clones were found, and 4 or 5 in CD8+ TEMRA repertoires.

The sample was CD8+ T cells from PBMCs. This chain links TRBV9 with TRBJ2-3; D uncertain. The TCR sequence derives from a human donor with Susac syndrome. The CDR3 region has the DNA TGTGCCAGCAGCGTAGTAGGGACAGATACGCAGTATTTT. Encoded protein: CASSVVGTDTQYF.